Following are 27 T cell receptor beta chains from one sample sequenced in a study of T-cell memory formation after mild COVID-19. In TCRdb, the 5' RACE reads were re-called with MiXCR into one record per CDR3 protein. This sample has 100,000 to 130,000 distinct CDR3 sequences, with roughly a sixth found just once. The sequenced material came from PBMCs or a T cell subset sorted from them (not recorded which). The receptors were sampled from a man aged 18 to 29 who had mild COVID-19 (a few samples of this study predate the infection). Cell type and time point are not known.

V usage is TRBV28 and J usage is TRBJ1-2; D is undetermined. This CDR3 is built from 10 residues. The V gene's germline CDR1 is MDHEN and CDR2 SYDVKM. With 5 bases removed from V and 4 bases from J, the gap between germline ends came to 2 bases. The CDR3 DNA reads as TGTGCCAGCAGTGGCTATGGCTACACCTTC. Its translation is CASSGYGYTF.

The chain employs TRBV7-8 and TRBJ2-2; D is possibly TRBD1 or TRBD2 (6 bases each). V dropped 5 bases and J dropped 1 base, with 17 bases sitting between them. Per germline, CDR1 SGHVS and CDR2 FQNEAQ. The CDR3 contains 17 residues. The CDR3 protein is CASSPRAGHLNTGELFF. CDR3 DNA sequence: TGTGCCAGCAGCCCACGGGCGGGACACTTGAACACCGGGGAGCTGTTTTTT.

This rearrangement joins TRBV5-6 to TRBJ1-2, with TRBD1 as a possible D gene (6 bases). V gave up 3 bases and J gave up 0 bases, with 18 bases separating them. This CDR3 contains 17 residues. Germline assignment: CDR1 SGHDT and CDR2 YYEEEE. The CDR3 sequence: CASSSGGHRAANYGYTF. The CDR3 bases are TGTGCCAGCAGCTCCGGGGGACACCGAGCCGCTAACTATGGCTACACCTTC.

This clonotype was detected ten times or more. V usage is TRBV10-3 and J usage is TRBJ2-3; the D gene could be TRBD1 or TRBD2 (5 bases each). V was trimmed by 3 bases and J by 2 bases, leaving 9 bases between them. This CDR3 has 14 amino acids. CDR1 is ENHRY, CDR2 SYGVKD, per germline. The CDR3 DNA follows: TGTGCCATCAGTGAATGGGGGTACACAGATACGCAGTATTTT. It codes for CAISEWGYTDTQYF.

This clonotype has just a few counts. This chain joins TRBV6-6 and TRBJ2-1, with 12 bases lining up with TRBD1. The CDR3 contains 15 residues. The junction had 4 bases not matched to a gene; V was cut back by 4 bases and J by 6 bases. Germline CDR1 and CDR2: MNHNY and SVGAGI (reference sequence). The CDR3 DNA is TGTGCCAGCAGTTCCGGGACAGGGGGCCCCAATGAGCAGTTCTTC. It translates to CASSSGTGGPNEQFF.

This clonotype was observed a handful of times. The chain combines TRBV5-1 with TRBJ1-2, with D unresolved. Germline loops: CDR1 SGHRS, CDR2 YFSETQ. Trimming pared 0 bases from V and 2 bases from J, leaving 14 bases between. The CDR3 is 16 amino acids. The CDR3 nucleotides are TGCGCCAGCAGCTTGGTCTTGGGAAAACCAAACTATGGCTACACCTTC. Amino acids: CASSLVLGKPNYGYTF. Looking up the rest from reference TRBV5-1 and TRBJ1-2 gives the full variable domain: KAGVTQTPRYLIKTRGQQVTLSCSPISGHRSVSWYQQTPGQGLQFLFEYFSETQRNKGNFPGRFSGRQFSNSRSEMNVSTLELGDSALYLCASSLVLGKPNYGYTFGSGTRLTVV.

This clonotype showed up just a few times. The chain carries TRBV13 and TRBJ2-1; a possible D gene is TRBD1 (5 bases). The CDR3 is 15 residues long. Per germline, CDR1 PRHDT and CDR2 FYEKMQ (reference sequence). Trimming removed 1 base from V and 9 bases from J, with 16 bases in between. The CDR3 region is CASSLDYPQGPEQFF. The CDR3 region has the DNA TGTGCCAGCAGCTTAGACTATCCTCAGGGTCCTGAGCAGTTCTTC.

This clonotype was recorded a few times. This rearrangement joins TRBV3-1 to TRBJ1-6; D perhaps matches TRBD1 (5 bases). Trimming took 7 bases from V and 10 from J, leaving 14 bases between them. The CDR3 loop spans 13 amino acids. Germline-derived CDR1 and CDR2 are LGHDT and YNNKEL (reference sequence). CDR3 loop: CASTITAGSPLHF. The CDR3 nucleotides are TGTGCCAGCACCATAACAGCAGGGTCACCCCTCCACTTT.

This sequence joins TRBV7-2 and TRBJ2-7; D may be TRBD1 (5 bases). Germline V gene lookup returns CDR1 SGHTA and CDR2 FQGNSA. The CDR3 covers 12 residues. V shed 3 bases and J shed 6 bases, with 9 bases lying between them. The CDR3 DNA reads as TGTGCCAGCAGCTTTCAGGGTACCGAGCAGTACGTC. This encodes CASSFQGTEQYV.

This clonotype has just a few counts. The rearrangement joins TRBV5-1 to TRBJ2-4, with a tentative D call TRBD2 (7 bases). The V end lost 0 bases, the J end lost 8 bases, and 15 bases lay between the germline ends. Germline values: CDR1 SGHRS, CDR2 YFSETQ. The CDR3 sequence is 15 residues long. The CDR3 reads CASSLGGGSGDIQYF. The CDR3 DNA is TGCGCCAGCAGCTTGGGCGGGGGCTCAGGGGACATTCAGTACTTC.

The CDR3 here is CASSQFQYNEQFF. The CDR3 nucleotides read TGTGCCAGCAGCCAATTTCAATACAATGAGCAGTTCTTC. The V call is TRBV14, the J call TRBJ2-1, with unresolved D. Germline CDR1 SGHDN, CDR2 FVKESK. The CDR3 covers 13 residues. V lost 2 bases and J 4 bases, leaving 6 bases between the germline ends.

The J gene is TRBJ2-1, the V gene TRBV5-1; D gene ambiguous. The CDR3 loop spans 15 amino acids. V lost 0 bases to trimming and J lost 2 bases, with 9 bases between them. Germline assignment: CDR1 SGHRS and CDR2 YFSETQ. The CDR3 here is CASSLGGRPYNEQFF. The CDR3 DNA reads TGCGCCAGCAGCTTGGGGGGTCGACCCTACAATGAGCAGTTCTTC. Complete variable domain (other parts from reference TRBV5-1 and TRBJ2-1): KAGVTQTPRYLIKTRGQQVTLSCSPISGHRSVSWYQQTPGQGLQFLFEYFSETQRNKGNFPGRFSGRQFSNSRSEMNVSTLELGDSALYLCASSLGGRPYNEQFFGPGTRLTVL.

The rearrangement joins TRBV6-2 or TRBV6-3 to TRBJ2-2; weak D call: TRBD2 (5 bases). The CDR3 covers 17 residues. Germline lookup yields CDR1 MNHEY and CDR2 SVGEGT. V lost 5 bases to trimming and J lost 4 bases, with 20 bases between them. CDR3: CASSTRGGIRGTGELFF. The CDR3, as DNA: TGTGCCAGCAGTACCCGTGGAGGAATTCGGGGCACCGGGGAGCTGTTTTTT.

The chain joins TRBV5-1 to TRBJ1-5, with D maybe TRBD1 (5 bases). This CDR3 comprises 15 residues. V lost 0 bases, J lost 7 bases, and 14 bases lay in between. Germline CDR1 is SGHRS and CDR2 is YFSETQ. In nucleotides, the CDR3 is TGCGCCAGCAGCTTGGGGGACGGGGTCGGGCAGCCCCAGCATTTT. Protein sequence: CASSLGDGVGQPQHF.

In this sample, this clonotype turned up a few times. The chain couples TRBV7-2 to TRBJ1-5, with TRBD1 identical over 9 bases. The J segment lost 4 bases and the V segment lost 6 bases, leaving 1 base of the junction unmatched. Per germline, CDR1 SGHTA and CDR2 FQGNSA. The CDR3 is 13 residues long. CDR3 nucleotide sequence: TGTGCCAGCAGTGGGACAGGGAATCAGCCCCAGCATTTT. Translated: CASSGTGNQPQHF.

This clonotype was seen repeatedly, ten times or more. This chain uses TRBV10-1 with TRBJ2-5; unclear D gene. The V and J ends lost 2 bases and 5 bases respectively, with 3 bases between them. Germline V gives CDR1 WNHNN, CDR2 SYGVQD (reference sequence). CDR3 length: 11 amino acids. The CDR3 region is CASSEGETQYF. CDR3 DNA sequence: TGCGCCAGCAGTGAGGGGGAGACCCAGTACTTC.

This clonotype was counted a few times. The CDR3 bases are TGCGCCAGCAGCCGACTTTACGGGACTAGCGGACAAGAGACCCAGTACTTC. This sequence encodes CASSRLYGTSGQETQYF. The chain links TRBV4-1 to TRBJ2-5, with 11 bases matching TRBD2. The CDR3 has 17 residues. V lost 4 bases and J lost 2; bases outside the gene matches: 9. Germline values: CDR1 MGHRA, CDR2 YSYEKL.

The gene calls are TRBV7-3 and TRBJ2-2; either TRBD1 or TRBD2 may supply D (5 bases each). With 2 bases removed from V and 13 bases from J, the gap between germline ends came to 11 bases. The CDR3 has 12 amino acids. The germline CDR1 and CDR2 sequences are SGHTA and FQGTGA. In DNA, the CDR3 is TGTGCCAGCAGCTTATCCCAGGGACGGCTGTTTTTT. Its translation: CASSLSQGRLFF.

The chain links TRBV7-2 to TRBJ1-6; D is uncertain. The germline CDR1 and CDR2 sequences are SGHTA and FQGNSA. Trimming cost V 1 base and J 6 bases, with 10 bases left between them. The CDR3 contains 15 residues. This CDR3 is CASSLDGPTNSPLHF. The CDR3 DNA is TGTGCCAGCAGCTTAGACGGGCCGACTAATTCACCCCTCCACTTT.

This clonotype has just a few counts. The J gene is TRBJ2-4, the V gene TRBV4-1; 11 nucleotides agree with TRBD1. J lost 8 bases, V lost 4 bases, and 7 bases had no gene match. This CDR3 comprises 15 residues. CDR1 is MGHRA and CDR2 is YSYEKL in the germline V gene. This chain's CDR3 is CASSPDRDRGDIQYF. In DNA form, the CDR3 reads TGCGCCAGCAGCCCAGATCGGGACAGGGGGGACATTCAGTACTTC.

This clonotype has a handful of counts. V gene TRBV11-2 combines with J gene TRBJ1-1; 8 nucleotides match TRBD1. Germline CDR1 SGHAT, CDR2 FQNNGV. The trim removed 5 bases at V and 4 bases at J, leaving 9 bases unmatched. This CDR3 contains 15 residues. The CDR3 spells CASSPTTGATTEAFF. The CDR3 DNA reads TGTGCCAGCAGCCCCACGACAGGGGCGACCACTGAAGCTTTCTTT.

This clonotype was found a few times. The chain carries TRBV7-2 and TRBJ2-1; tentatively, D is TRBD1 (6 bases). This CDR3 has 19 amino acids. Looked up from germline, CDR1 is SGHTA and CDR2 is FQGNSA. Trimming stripped 2 bases from V and 0 bases from J, with 20 bases between. DNA for the CDR3: TGTGCCAGCAGCTTAATGGCCAGGGGCCTTGGGGGCTCCTACAATGAGCAGTTCTTC. Translated, it gives CASSLMARGLGGSYNEQFF. The full variable domain, in which reference TRBV7-2 and TRBJ2-1 provide the parts outside the CDR3, is GAGVSQSPSNKVTEKGKDVELRCDPISGHTALYWYRQSLGQGLEFLIYFQGNSAPDKSGLPSDRFSAERTGGSVSTLTIQRTQQEDSAVYLCASSLMARGLGGSYNEQFFGPGTRLTVL.

This clonotype has just a few counts. J is TRBJ2-1 and V is TRBV5-6; the D gene is possibly TRBD2 (6 bases). CDR3 size: 16 residues. V was trimmed by 0 bases and J by 0 bases, leaving 10 bases between them. Germline V CDR1 and CDR2: SGHDT, YYEEEE. CDR3 DNA: TGTGCCAGCAGCTTGGCCCTCGGGGGCTCCTACAATGAGCAGTTCTTC. Translation: CASSLALGGSYNEQFF.

The chain joins TRBV3-2 to TRBJ1-1; the D call in the table, TRBD1, was not verified against the DNA. TRBV3-2 is shown as a pseudogene. The CDR3 has 14 amino acids. CDR3 sequence: CASSHWTGITEAFF. CDR3 DNA sequence: TGTGCCAGCAGCCACTGGACAGGGATCACTGAAGCTTTCTTT.

The chain recombines TRBV24-1 with TRBJ2-7; possible D gene TRBD2, 5 bases. Germline CDR1 reads KGHDR; CDR2 reads SFDVKD. The CDR3 is made up of 15 amino acids. The V end lost 5 bases, the J end lost 3 bases, and 16 bases lay between the germline ends. In nucleotides, the CDR3 is TGTGCCACCAGTGTTCGGCTTGCAGACTACTACGAGCAGTACTTC. This encodes CATSVRLADYYEQYF.

This clonotype has ten or more counts. The chain employs TRBV4-3 and TRBJ2-3; D could derive from TRBD1 or TRBD2 (6 bases each). The V end lost 1 base, the J end lost 7 bases, and 15 bases lay between the germline ends. The CDR3 length is 15 residues. Per germline, CDR1 LGHNA and CDR2 YSLEER. Here the CDR3 reads CASSQVNEGGYTQYF. CDR3 sequence (DNA): TGCGCCAGCAGCCAAGTCAACGAGGGGGGATATACGCAGTATTTT.

The CDR3 protein is CSAVGRLIWNEQFF. CDR3 nucleotides: TGCAGTGCTGTGGGACGACTCATCTGGAATGAGCAGTTCTTC. This chain joins TRBV20-1 and TRBJ2-1, with D possibly called TRBD1 or TRBD2 (5 bases each). V gave up 5 bases and J gave up 7 bases, with 18 bases separating them. CDR3 length equals 14 residues. The germline V gene encodes CDR1 DFQATT and CDR2 SNEGSKA (reference sequence).